This record covers a single T cell receptor (beta chain). What it recognizes is unknown. The germline V and J ends were trimmed by 6 bases and 10 bases, with 19 bases remaining between them. Germline V lookup: CDR1 MNHEY, CDR2 SVGAGI. The CDR3 spans 15 residues. These data come from a study of T cell responses to AZD1222 COVID-19 vaccine. Overall study: Some second doses came at about 4 weeks and others at about 12 weeks; these were pooled.

Clones were sequenced by immunoSEQ multiplex PCR, and TCRdb holds only the in-frame ones, with some missing. The table has 99,000 or so clones, 70% to 90% seen once. Findings and limits, study-wide: Females outnumbered males among donors, who were mostly white British; clonal diversity was possibly underestimated. Among those given AZD1222, only 5 to 7 were seropositive at baseline. Nearly half of the spike-specific TCRs reportedly recognize variant regions that carry no mutations.

Sample: peripheral blood, taken on day 0 of AZD1222 vaccination. This chain joins TRBV6-5 and TRBJ1-6, with D tentatively TRBD1 (5 bases). The receptor comes from an adult in good health. CDR3: CASSRNLDSGSPLHF. The CDR3 DNA sequence: TGTGCCAGCAGCCGGAATTTAGACAGTGGGTCACCCCTCCACTTT.